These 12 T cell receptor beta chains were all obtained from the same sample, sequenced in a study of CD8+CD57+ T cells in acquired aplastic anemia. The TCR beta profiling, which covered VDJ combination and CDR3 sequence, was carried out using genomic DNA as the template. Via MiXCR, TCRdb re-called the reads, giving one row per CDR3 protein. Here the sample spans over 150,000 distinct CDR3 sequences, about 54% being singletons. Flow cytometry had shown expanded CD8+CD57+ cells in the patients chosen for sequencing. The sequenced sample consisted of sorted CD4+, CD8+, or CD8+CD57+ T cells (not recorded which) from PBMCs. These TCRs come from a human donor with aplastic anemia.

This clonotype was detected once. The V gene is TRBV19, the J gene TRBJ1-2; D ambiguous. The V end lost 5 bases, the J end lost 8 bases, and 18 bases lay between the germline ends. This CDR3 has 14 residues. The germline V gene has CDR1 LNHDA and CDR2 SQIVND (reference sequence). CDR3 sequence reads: CASSPRGGERGYTF. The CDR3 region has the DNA TGTGCCAGTAGTCCTCGGGGTGGGGAACGCGGCTACACCTTC.

The CDR3 spells CSVERQGDETQYF. The CDR3 DNA is TGCAGCGTCGAGAGACAGGGCGACGAGACCCAGTACTTC. This chain links TRBV29-1 with TRBJ2-5; TRBD1 aligns across 7 bases. The CDR3 runs 13 residues. CDR1 and CDR2 from the germline V gene are SQVTM and ANQGSEA. The V gene end was trimmed by 6 bases and the J gene end by 5 bases; junction bases not matched to a gene: 9.

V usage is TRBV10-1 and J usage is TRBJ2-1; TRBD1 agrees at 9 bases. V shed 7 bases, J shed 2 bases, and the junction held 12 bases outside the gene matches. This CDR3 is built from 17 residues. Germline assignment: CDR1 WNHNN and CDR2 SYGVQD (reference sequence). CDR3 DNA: TGCGCCAGCACCCACCCCTACAGGGGGCGAACCTACAATGAGCAGTTCTTC. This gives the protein CASTHPYRGRTYNEQFF.

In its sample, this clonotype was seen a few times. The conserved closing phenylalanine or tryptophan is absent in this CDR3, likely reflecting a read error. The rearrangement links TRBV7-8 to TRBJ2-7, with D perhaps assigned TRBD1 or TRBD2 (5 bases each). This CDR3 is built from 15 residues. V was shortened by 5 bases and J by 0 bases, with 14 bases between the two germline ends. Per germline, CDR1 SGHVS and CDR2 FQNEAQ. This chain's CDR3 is CASSPGTSSSYEQYS. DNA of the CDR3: TGTGCCAGCAGCCCCGGGACCTCGAGCTCCTACGAGCAGTACTCC.

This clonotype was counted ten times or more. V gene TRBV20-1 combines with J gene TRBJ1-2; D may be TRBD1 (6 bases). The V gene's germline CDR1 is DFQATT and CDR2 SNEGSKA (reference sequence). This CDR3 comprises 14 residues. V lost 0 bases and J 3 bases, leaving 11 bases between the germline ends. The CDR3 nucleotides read TGCAGTGCTAGAGATAGGGGGGTACACTATGGCTACACCTTC. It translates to CSARDRGVHYGYTF.

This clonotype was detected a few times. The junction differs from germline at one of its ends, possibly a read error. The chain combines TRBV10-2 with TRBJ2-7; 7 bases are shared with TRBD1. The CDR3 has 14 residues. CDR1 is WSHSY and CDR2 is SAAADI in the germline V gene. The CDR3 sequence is CASSESGTVYEQYF. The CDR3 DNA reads TGCGCCAGCAGTGAGTCAGGGACAGTCTACGAGCAGTATTTC.

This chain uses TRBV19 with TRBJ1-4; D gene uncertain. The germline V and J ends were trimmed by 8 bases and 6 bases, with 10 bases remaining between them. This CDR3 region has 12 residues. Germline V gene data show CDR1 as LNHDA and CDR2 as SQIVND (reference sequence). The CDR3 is CASQRGDEKLFF. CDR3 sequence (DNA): TGTGCCAGTCAACGCGGTGATGAAAAACTGTTTTTT.

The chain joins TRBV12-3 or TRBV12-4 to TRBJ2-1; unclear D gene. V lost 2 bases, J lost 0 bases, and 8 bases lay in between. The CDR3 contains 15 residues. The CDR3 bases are TGTGCCAGCAGTTTAAGGCATAGCTCCTACAATGAGCAGTTCTTC. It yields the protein CASSLRHSSYNEQFF.

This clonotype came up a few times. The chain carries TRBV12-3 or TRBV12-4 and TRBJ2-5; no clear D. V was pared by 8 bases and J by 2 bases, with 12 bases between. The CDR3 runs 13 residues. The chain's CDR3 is CASVSRPQETQYF. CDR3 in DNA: TGTGCCAGCGTCAGCCGTCCACAAGAGACCCAGTACTTC.

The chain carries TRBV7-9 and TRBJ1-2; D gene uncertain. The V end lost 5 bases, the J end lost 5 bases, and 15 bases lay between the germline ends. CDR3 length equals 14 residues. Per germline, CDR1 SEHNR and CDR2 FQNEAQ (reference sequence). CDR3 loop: CASSPGEWAYGYTF. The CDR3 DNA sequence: TGTGCCAGCAGCCCCGGGGAATGGGCATATGGCTACACCTTC. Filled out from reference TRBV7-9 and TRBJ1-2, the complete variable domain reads DTGVSQNPRHKITKRGQNVTFRCDPISEHNRLYWYRQTLGQGPEFLTYFQNEAQLEKSRLLSDRFSAERPKGSFSTLEIQRTEQGDSAMYLCASSPGEWAYGYTFGSGTRLTVV.

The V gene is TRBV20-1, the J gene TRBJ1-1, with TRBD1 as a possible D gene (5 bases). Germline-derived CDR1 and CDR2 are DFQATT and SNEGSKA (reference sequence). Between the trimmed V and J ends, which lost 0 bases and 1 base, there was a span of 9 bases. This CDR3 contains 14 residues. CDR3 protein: CSARDSGGNTEAFF. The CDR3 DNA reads TGCAGTGCTAGAGATAGTGGGGGGAACACTGAAGCTTTCTTT.

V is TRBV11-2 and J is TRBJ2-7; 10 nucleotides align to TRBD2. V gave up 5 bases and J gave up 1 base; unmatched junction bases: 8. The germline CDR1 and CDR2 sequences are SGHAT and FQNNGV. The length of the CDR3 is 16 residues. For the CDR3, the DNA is TGTGCCAGCAGCCCCTCTCCACTAGCGGGGTCCTACGAGCAGTACTTC. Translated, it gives CASSPSPLAGSYEQYF.